The present T cell receptor beta chain was sequenced within a study of early T cells in non-severe SARS-CoV-2 infection. Study conclusions and caveats: Clonotype matching in VDJdb favored anti-spike CD8 responses and did not capture private and CD4 specificities.

In germline, CDR1 is SGHTA, CDR2 FQGTGA. V lost 2 bases and J lost 1, with 5 bases in between. This CDR3 is built from 13 residues. This clonotype was counted at least ten times. As yet, its antigen is unknown. The protocol attached unique molecular identifiers to individual cDNA molecules. MiXCR, applied by TCRdb to the 5' RACE reads, yields one record per CDR3 protein. The repertoire holds around 64,000 distinct CDR3 sequences, with approximately 10% as singletons. This TCR was sampled from an adult who was a healthcare worker with PCR-confirmed SARS-CoV-2 infection or an uninfected control (not recorded which). Sequencing input: whole blood. The rearrangement uses TRBV7-3 and TRBJ2-5; D not resolved. The CDR3: CASSLRFQETQYF. The CDR3 nucleotides read TGTGCCAGCAGCTTACGTTTCCAAGAGACCCAGTACTTC.